This T cell receptor (beta chain) originates from a study of T cell repertoires in cytomegalovirus infection. Study-level results: CMV carriers with the relevant HLA were identified by cumulative public TCR beta family frequency.

TCRdb redid the calling of the reads with MiXCR, one entry per CDR3 protein. Of 740,000 or so distinct CDR3 sequences in the sample, less than 40% were seen once. Turning to this clonotype: Its specificity is not known.

The ends were cut back, 4 bases at V and 8 bases at J, with 19 bases in the middle. This CDR3 spans 14 amino acids. Per germline, CDR1 SGDLS and CDR2 YYNGEE. The origin of this receptor is a human donor in good health (CMV status not recorded). Some clones in this sample may be carry-over from other donors' samples. Sequencing was carried out using PBMCs. This chain connects TRBV9 to TRBJ2-7; D assignment may be TRBD1 or TRBD2 (5 bases each). In DNA form, the CDR3 reads TGTGCCAGCAGCATTTCCGGGACCTCAGGCAAGCAGTACTTC. Its protein product is CASSISGTSGKQYF.